The rows below give T cell receptor beta chains drawn from one sample of a study of T cell clones after liver transplantation. TCRdb's copy holds only in-frame clones and misses some; the assay was immunoSEQ multiplex PCR. Here the sample spans about 51,000 clones, roughly 90% being singletons. The sample was CD8+ T cells from blood, taken 12 months after liver transplant. The receptors stem from a human patient who received a liver transplant. Some T cells may originate from the graft donor. Each CDR3 is given with its conserved first and last residue. A D gene is named only where the DNA matches it firmly. Only part of the rows carry a size: once, few, many, or a class if the clone is expanded.

CDR3 | DNA | J | size | V | D
CASSPGGEGETQYF | TGTGCCAGCAGTCCCGGGGGAGAGGGAGAGACCCAGTACTTC | TRBJ2-5 | once | TRBV28 | .
CASTRESSSYNEQFF | TGTGCCAGCACCCGTGAGTCGAGCTCCTACAATGAGCAGTTCTTC | TRBJ2-1 | once | TRBV7-9 | .
CASIQSNTDTQYF | TGTGCCAGCATCCAGTCCAACACAGATACGCAGTATTTT | TRBJ2-3 | . | TRBV5-4 | .
CASSPGQGWGQPQHF | TGTGCCAGCAGTCCGGGACAGGGCTGGGGTCAGCCCCAGCATTTT | TRBJ1-5 | once | TRBV28 | TRBD1
CASSLAGHPYGNTIYF | TGTGCCAGCAGCTTAGCCGGGCACCCCTACGGAAACACCATATATTTT | TRBJ1-3 | few | TRBV7-2 | .
CASSGGVWYGYTF | TGTGCCAGTAGTGGGGGCGTATGGTATGGCTACACCTTC | TRBJ1-2 | once | TRBV19 | .
CASSAPEIAMSYEQYF | TGTGCCAGCAGCGCCCCAGAGATAGCGATGTCCTACGAGCAGTACTTC | TRBJ2-7 | . | TRBV9 | .
CASSFGLSYEQYF | TGTGCCAGCAGCTTTGGACTTTCCTACGAGCAGTACTTC | TRBJ2-7 | . | TRBV5-6 | .
CASSLMGPLNTGELFF | TGTGCCAGCAGCTTGATGGGACCTCTAAACACCGGGGAGCTGTTTTTT | TRBJ2-2 | . | TRBV5-6 | .
CASSIAGGHEQYF | TGTGCCAGTAGCATAGCGGGAGGCCACGAGCAGTACTTC | TRBJ2-7 | . | TRBV19 | TRBD2
CASARTGANEQFF | TGTGCCAGCGCCCGGACAGGGGCCAATGAGCAGTTCTTC | TRBJ2-1 | . | TRBV27 | TRBD1
CASSWVEDAYEQYF | TGTGCCAGCAGTTGGGTAGAAGATGCCTACGAGCAGTACTTC | TRBJ2-7 | . | TRBV28 | .
CASSLSQGSEQYF | TGTGCCAGCAGCCTTTCACAGGGGAGCGAGCAGTACTTC | TRBJ2-7 | . | TRBV27 | TRBD1
CASSFHGSNYGYTF | TGTGCCAGCAGCTTCCACGGGAGCAACTATGGCTACACCTTC | TRBJ1-2 | . | TRBV7-9 | .
CASSPRGGKITEAFF | TGTGCCAGCAGCCCCCGCGGGGGCAAAATAACTGAAGCTTTCTTT | TRBJ1-1 | few | TRBV7-9 | .
CASSRQYTYEQYF | TGTGCCAGCAGTCGACAGTATACCTACGAGCAGTACTTC | TRBJ2-7 | many | TRBV27 | .
CASSLSGGESYEQYF | TGCGCCAGCAGCTTGTCCGGGGGCGAGTCCTACGAGCAGTACTTC | TRBJ2-7 | . | TRBV5-1 | .
CASSPQIRSYEQYF | TGTGCCAGCAGTCCACAGATTCGATCCTACGAGCAGTACTTC | TRBJ2-7 | . | TRBV28 | .
CASSRRDTRDGYTF | TGTGCCAGCAGCCGACGGGACACCCGGGATGGCTACACCTTC | TRBJ1-2 | . | TRBV4-2 | .
CSVHRSSLDTQYF | TGCAGCGTTCACAGGTCAAGTCTGGATACGCAGTATTTT | TRBJ2-3 | . | TRBV29-1 | .
CASRSPGRTKNIQYF | TGTGCCAGCAGGTCCCCGGGTAGGACCAAAAACATTCAGTACTTC | TRBJ2-4 | once | TRBV6-5 | .
CASSLANGNTEAFF | TGTGCCAGCAGCTTGGCCAACGGTAACACTGAAGCTTTCTTT | TRBJ1-1 | . | TRBV5-6 | .
CASGIGGPQYF | TGTGCCAGCGGCATCGGGGGGCCCCAGTACTTC | TRBJ2-7 | medium-sized | TRBV27 | .
CASKADTQYF | TGTGCCTCTAAGGCAGATACGCAGTATTTT | TRBJ2-3 | . | TRBV19 | .
CASSPDSSYEQYF | TGTGCCAGCAGCCCCGACAGTTCCTACGAGCAGTACTTC | TRBJ2-7 | . | TRBV7-6 | .
CASSLSPSGTGLVNEQYF | TGCGCCAGCAGCTTGAGCCCCTCCGGGACAGGGTTAGTCAACGAGCAGTACTTC | TRBJ2-7 | . | TRBV5-1 | TRBD1
CASSQGFGDEQYF | TGCGCCAGCAGCCAAGGCTTCGGGGACGAGCAGTACTTC | TRBJ2-7 | . | TRBV4-3 | .
CSVQNSVVRGGETQYF | TGCAGCGTTCAGAACAGCGTGGTTCGTGGAGGAGAGACCCAGTACTTC | TRBJ2-5 | . | TRBV29-1 | .
CASSQGLDYEQYF | TGCGCCAGCAGCCAAGGATTGGACTACGAGCAGTACTTC | TRBJ2-7 | few | TRBV4-1 | .
CASSLEALASYEQYF | TGTGCCAGCAGCTTGGAGGCCCTCGCCTCCTACGAGCAGTACTTC | TRBJ2-7 | . | TRBV5-4 | .
CASSSTSGFTYEQYF | TGTGCCAGCAGCTCGACTAGCGGGTTCACCTACGAGCAGTACTTC | TRBJ2-7 | . | TRBV9 | TRBD2
CASSPLGGFGGNEQYF | TGTGCCAGCAGCCCCCTAGGCGGCTTCGGGGGGAACGAGCAGTACTTC | TRBJ2-7 | . | TRBV27 | TRBD2
CASSKGNEQFF | TGTGCCAGCAGCAAGGGCAATGAGCAGTTCTTC | TRBJ2-1 | few | TRBV28 | .